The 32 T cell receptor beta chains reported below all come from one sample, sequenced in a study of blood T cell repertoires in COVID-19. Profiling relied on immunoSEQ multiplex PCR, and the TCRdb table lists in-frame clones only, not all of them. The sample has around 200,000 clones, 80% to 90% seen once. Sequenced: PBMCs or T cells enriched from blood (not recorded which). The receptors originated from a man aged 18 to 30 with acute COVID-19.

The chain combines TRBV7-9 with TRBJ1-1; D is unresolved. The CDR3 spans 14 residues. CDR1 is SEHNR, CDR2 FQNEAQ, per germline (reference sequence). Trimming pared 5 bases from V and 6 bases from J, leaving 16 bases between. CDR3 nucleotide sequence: TGTGCCAGCAGCCCTAGGACGGGGAAACCTGAAGCTTTCTTT. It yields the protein CASSPRTGKPEAFF.

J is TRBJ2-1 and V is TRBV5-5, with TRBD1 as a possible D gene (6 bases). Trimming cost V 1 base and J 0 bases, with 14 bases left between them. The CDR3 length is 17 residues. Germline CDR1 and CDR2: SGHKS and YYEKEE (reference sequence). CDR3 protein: CASSLRTQGSSYNEQFF. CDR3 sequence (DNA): TGTGCCAGCAGCTTGAGGACCCAGGGGAGCTCCTACAATGAGCAGTTCTTC.

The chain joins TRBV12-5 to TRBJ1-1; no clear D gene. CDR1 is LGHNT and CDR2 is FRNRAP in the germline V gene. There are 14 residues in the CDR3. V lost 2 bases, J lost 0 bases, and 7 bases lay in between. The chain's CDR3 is CASGLTYMNTEAFF. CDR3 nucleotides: TGTGCTAGTGGTTTGACATACATGAACACTGAAGCTTTCTTT.

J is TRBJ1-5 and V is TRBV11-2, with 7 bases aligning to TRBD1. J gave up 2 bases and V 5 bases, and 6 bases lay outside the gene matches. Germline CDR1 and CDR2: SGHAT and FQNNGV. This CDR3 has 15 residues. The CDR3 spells CASSPDREGNQPQHF. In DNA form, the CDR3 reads TGTGCCAGCAGCCCAGACAGGGAGGGCAATCAGCCCCAGCATTTT.

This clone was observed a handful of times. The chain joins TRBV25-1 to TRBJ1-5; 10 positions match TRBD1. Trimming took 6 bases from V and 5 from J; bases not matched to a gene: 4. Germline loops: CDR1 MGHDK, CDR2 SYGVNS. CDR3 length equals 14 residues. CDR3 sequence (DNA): TGTGCCAGCAGCTCGACAGGGGGCCATCAGCCCCAGCATTTT. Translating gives CASSSTGGHQPQHF.

The CDR3 region is CASSYQGATNEKLFF. The CDR3 DNA follows: TGCGCCAGCAGCTATCAGGGTGCAACTAATGAAAAACTGTTTTTT. This sequence joins TRBV5-1 and TRBJ1-4, with D possibly matching TRBD1 (5 bases). This CDR3 has 15 amino acids. The V and J ends lost 3 bases and 0 bases respectively, with 9 bases between them. CDR1 and CDR2 (germline): SGHRS, YFSETQ. The full variable domain, in which reference TRBV5-1 and TRBJ1-4 provide the parts outside the CDR3, is KAGVTQTPRYLIKTRGQQVTLSCSPISGHRSVSWYQQTPGQGLQFLFEYFSETQRNKGNFPGRFSGRQFSNSRSEMNVSTLELGDSALYLCASSYQGATNEKLFFGSGTQLSVL.

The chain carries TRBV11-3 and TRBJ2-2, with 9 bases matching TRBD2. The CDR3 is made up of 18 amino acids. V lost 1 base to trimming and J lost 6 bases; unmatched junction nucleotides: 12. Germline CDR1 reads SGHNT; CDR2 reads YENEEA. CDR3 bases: TGTGCCAGCAGCTTAGCCCTGCGGATAGCGGGAGTGGCCGGGGAGCTGTTTTTT. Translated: CASSLALRIAGVAGELFF.

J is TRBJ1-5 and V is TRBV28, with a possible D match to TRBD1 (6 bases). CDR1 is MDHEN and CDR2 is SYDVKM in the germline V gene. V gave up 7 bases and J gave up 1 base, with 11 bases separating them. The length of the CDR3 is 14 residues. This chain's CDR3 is CASNLQGSNQPQHF. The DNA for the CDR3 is TGTGCCAGCAACCTTCAGGGGAGCAATCAGCCCCAGCATTTT. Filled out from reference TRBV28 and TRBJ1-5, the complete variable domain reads DVKVTQSSRYLVKRTGEKVFLECVQDMDHENMFWYRQDPGLGLRLIYFSYDVKMKEKGDIPEGYSVSREKKERFSLILESASTNQTSMYLCASNLQGSNQPQHFGDGTRLSIL.

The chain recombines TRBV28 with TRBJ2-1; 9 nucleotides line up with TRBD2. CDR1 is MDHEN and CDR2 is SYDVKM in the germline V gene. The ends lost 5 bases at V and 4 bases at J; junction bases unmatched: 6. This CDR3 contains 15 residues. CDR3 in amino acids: CASSRLAVRYNEQFF. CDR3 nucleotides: TGTGCCAGCAGTCGACTAGCGGTACGATACAATGAGCAGTTCTTC.

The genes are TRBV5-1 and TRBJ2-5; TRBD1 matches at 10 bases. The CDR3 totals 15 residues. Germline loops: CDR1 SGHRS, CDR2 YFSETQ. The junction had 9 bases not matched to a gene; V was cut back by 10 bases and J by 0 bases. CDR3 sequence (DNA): TGCGCCTCCCAAGGACAGGGGGGGTACCAAGAGACCCAGTACTTC. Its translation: CASQGQGGYQETQYF.

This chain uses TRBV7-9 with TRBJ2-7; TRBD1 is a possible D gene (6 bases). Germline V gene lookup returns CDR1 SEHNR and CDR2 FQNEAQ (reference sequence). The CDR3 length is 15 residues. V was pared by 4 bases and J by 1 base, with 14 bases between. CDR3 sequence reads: CASSWIRGTSYEQYF. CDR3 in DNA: TGTGCCAGCAGCTGGATCAGGGGAACGTCCTACGAGCAGTACTTC.

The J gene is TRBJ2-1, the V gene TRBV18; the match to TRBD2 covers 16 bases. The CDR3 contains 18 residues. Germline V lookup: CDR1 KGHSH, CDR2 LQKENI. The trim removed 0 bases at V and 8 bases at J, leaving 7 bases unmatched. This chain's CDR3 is CASSPPGLAGGPLDEQFF. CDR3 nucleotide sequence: TGTGCCAGCTCACCACCGGGACTAGCGGGAGGGCCGCTAGATGAGCAGTTCTTC.

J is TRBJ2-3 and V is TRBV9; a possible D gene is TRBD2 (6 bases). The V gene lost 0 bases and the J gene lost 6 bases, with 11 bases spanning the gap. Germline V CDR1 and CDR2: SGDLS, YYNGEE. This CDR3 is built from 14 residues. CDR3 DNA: TGTGCCAGCAGCGTAGCGGGAGCTGTTGATACGCAGTATTTT. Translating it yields CASSVAGAVDTQYF.

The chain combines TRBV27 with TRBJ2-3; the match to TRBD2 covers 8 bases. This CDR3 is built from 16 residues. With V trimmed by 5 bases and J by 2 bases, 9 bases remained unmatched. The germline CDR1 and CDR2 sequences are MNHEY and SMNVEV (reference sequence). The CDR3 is CASSPPGLAITDTQYF. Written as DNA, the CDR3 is TGTGCCAGCAGTCCCCCCGGACTAGCAATCACAGATACGCAGTATTTT.

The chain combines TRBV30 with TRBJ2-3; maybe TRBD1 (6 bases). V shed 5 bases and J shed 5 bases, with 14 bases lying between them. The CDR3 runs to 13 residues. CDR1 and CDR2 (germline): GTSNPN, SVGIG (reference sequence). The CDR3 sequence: CAWSGHRGDTQYF. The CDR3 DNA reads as TGTGCCTGGTCGGGACATCGGGGAGATACGCAGTATTTT.

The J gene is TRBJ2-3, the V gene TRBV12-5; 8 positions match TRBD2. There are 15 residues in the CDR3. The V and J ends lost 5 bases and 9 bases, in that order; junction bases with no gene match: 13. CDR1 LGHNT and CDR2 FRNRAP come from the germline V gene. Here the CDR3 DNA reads TGTGCTAGTGGTACGACAAGACTAGCGCCCGCGACGCAGTATTTT. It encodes CASGTTRLAPATQYF. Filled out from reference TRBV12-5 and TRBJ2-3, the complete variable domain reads DARVTQTPRHKVTEMGQEVTMRCQPILGHNTVFWYRQTMMQGLELLAYFRNRAPLDDSGMPKDRFSAEMPDATLATLKIQPSEPRDSAVYFCASGTTRLAPATQYFGPGTRLTVL.

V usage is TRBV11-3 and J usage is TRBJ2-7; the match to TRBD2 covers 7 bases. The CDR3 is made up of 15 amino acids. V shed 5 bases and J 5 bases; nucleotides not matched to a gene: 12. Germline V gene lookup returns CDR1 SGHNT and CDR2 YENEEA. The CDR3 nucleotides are TGTGCCAGCAGCCCCCGTAACGGGAGGATCGACGAGCAGTACTTC. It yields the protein CASSPRNGRIDEQYF.

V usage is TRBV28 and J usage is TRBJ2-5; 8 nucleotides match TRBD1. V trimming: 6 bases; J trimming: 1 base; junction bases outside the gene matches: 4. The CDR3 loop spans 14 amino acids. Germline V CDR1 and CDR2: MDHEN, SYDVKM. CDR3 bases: TGTGCCAGCAGAGGGACAGGCCTCCAAGAGACCCAGTACTTC. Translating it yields CASRGTGLQETQYF. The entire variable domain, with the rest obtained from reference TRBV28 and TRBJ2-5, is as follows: DVKVTQSSRYLVKRTGEKVFLECVQDMDHENMFWYRQDPGLGLRLIYFSYDVKMKEKGDIPEGYSVSREKKERFSLILESASTNQTSMYLCASRGTGLQETQYFGPGTRLLVL.

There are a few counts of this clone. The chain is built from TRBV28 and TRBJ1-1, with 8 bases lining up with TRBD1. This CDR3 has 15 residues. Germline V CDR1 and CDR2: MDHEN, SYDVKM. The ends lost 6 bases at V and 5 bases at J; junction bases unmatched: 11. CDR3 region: CASRSKRQGRTEAFF. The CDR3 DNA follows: TGTGCCAGCAGGTCAAAACGACAGGGGAGGACTGAAGCTTTCTTT.

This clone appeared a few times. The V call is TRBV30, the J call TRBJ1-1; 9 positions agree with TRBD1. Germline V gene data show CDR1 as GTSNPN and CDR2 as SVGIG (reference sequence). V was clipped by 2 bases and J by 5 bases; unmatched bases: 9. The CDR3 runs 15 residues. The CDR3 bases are TGTGCCTGGAGTCCTCAACAGGGGGCTGCGACTGAAGCTTTCTTT. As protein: CAWSPQQGAATEAFF.

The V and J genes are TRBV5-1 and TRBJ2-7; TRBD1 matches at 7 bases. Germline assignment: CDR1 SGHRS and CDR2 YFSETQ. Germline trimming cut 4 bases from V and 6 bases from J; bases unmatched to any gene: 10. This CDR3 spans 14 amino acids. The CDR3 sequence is CASSRSDPGGEQYF. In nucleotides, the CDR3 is TGCGCCAGCAGCCGATCCGATCCAGGGGGCGAGCAGTACTTC.

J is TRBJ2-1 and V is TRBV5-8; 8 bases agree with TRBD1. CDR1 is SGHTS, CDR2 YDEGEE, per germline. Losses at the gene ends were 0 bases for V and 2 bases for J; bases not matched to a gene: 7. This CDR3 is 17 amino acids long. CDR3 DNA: TGTGCCAGCAGCTTGGGCCCCGGGACAGGAGCCTACAATGAGCAGTTCTTC. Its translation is CASSLGPGTGAYNEQFF.

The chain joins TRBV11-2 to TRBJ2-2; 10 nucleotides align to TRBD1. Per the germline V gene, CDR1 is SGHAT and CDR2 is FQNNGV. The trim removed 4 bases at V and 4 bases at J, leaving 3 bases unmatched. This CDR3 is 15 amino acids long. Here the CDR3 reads CASSSGQGRTGELFF. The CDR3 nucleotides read TGTGCCAGCAGCTCGGGACAGGGGCGCACCGGGGAGCTGTTTTTT.

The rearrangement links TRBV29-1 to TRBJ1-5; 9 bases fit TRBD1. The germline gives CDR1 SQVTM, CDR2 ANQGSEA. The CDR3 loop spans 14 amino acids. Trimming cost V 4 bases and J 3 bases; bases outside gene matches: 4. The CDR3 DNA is TGCAGCGTTGGCTGGACAGGGGTCAATCAGCCCCAGCATTTT. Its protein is CSVGWTGVNQPQHF.

CDR3: CATGPGTTFSMNTGELFF. The DNA for the CDR3 is TGTGCCACGGGCCCCGGGACTACTTTCTCTATGAACACCGGGGAGCTGTTTTTT. The rearrangement uses TRBV3-1 (or the pseudogene TRBV3-2) and TRBJ2-2, with 7 nucleotides matching TRBD2. The trim removed 10 bases at V and 1 base at J, leaving 18 bases unmatched. The CDR3 is made up of 18 amino acids. CDR1 is LGHDT, CDR2 YNNKEL, per germline (reference sequence).

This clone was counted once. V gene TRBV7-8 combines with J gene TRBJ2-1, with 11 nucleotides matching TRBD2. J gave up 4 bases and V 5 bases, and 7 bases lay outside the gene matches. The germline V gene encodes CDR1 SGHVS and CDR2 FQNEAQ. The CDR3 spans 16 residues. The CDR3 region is CASSPRLAGIYNEQFF. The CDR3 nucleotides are TGTGCCAGCAGCCCCAGACTAGCGGGGATATACAATGAGCAGTTCTTC.

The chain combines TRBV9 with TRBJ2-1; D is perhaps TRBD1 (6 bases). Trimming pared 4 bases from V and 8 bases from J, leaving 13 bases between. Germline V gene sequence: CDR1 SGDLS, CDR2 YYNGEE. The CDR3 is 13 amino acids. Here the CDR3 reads CASSFFGGYEQFF. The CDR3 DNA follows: TGTGCCAGCAGCTTCTTTGGGGGCTATGAGCAGTTCTTC.

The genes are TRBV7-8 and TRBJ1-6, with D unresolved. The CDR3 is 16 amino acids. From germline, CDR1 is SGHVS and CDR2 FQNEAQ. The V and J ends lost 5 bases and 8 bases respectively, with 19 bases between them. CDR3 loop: CASSPRRDFVHSPLHF. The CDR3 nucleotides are TGTGCCAGCAGCCCAAGACGGGATTTCGTCCATTCACCCCTCCACTTT.

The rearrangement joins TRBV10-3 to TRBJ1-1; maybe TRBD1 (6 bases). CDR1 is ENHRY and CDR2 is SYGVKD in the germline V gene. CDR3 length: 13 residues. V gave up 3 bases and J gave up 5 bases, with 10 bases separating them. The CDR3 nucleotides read TGTGCCATCAGTGACTTACAGGGAACTGAAGCTTTCTTT. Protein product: CAISDLQGTEAFF.

CDR3: CASSDSPGAEAFF. The DNA of the CDR3 is TGTGCCAGTAGCGACAGCCCGGGGGCTGAAGCTTTCTTT. This chain links TRBV19 with TRBJ1-1; a weak D match, TRBD1 (5 bases). Per the germline V gene, CDR1 is LNHDA and CDR2 is SQIVND (reference sequence). The CDR3 extends over 13 amino acids. V lost 6 bases, J lost 6 bases, and 14 bases lay in between.

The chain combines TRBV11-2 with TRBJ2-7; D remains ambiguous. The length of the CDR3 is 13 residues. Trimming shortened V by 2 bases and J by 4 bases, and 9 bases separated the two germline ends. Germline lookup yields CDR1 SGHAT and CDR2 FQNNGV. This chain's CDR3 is CASSLSDPYEQYF. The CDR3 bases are TGTGCCAGCAGCTTAAGCGACCCTTACGAGCAGTACTTC.

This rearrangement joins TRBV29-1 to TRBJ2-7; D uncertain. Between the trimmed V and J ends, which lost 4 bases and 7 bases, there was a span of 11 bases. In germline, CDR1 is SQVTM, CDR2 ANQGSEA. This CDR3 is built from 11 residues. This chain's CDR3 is CSVGHLPEQYF. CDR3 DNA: TGCAGCGTTGGACACCTTCCGGAGCAGTACTTC.